These 29 T cell receptor delta chains share one sample of origin, sequenced in a study of γδ T cells in repeated Plasmodium falciparum infection. Gammadelta T cells were flow-sorted from PBMC into Vgamma9/Vdelta2+ and Vdelta2-negative populations for bulk analysis. TCRdb re-called clones from the multiplex PCR reads using CATT. The table has 93,000 or so delta-chain clones, 0.75% to 1% seen once. The sample was gamma-delta T cells from blood. The receptors here all came from a pool of human donors (malaria-infected and uninfected, not separated).

This clone was seen only a few times. The protein recorded in TCRdb matches a much larger clone and deviates from this DNA's translation at residue 3, suggesting a read error; the protein here is obtained by translating the DNA. The gene calls are TRAV38-2/DV8 and TRDJ1; 13 bases match TRDD3. Germline CDR1 is TSESDYY and CDR2 is QEAYKQQN. The length of the CDR3 is 22 residues. CDR3 DNA: TGTGCTCATAGGAGATTCTTTGCCTTCCCCCCGAGTACTGGGGGATACGCCGATAAACTCATCTTT. Amino acid sequence: CAHRRFFAFPPSTGGYADKLIF.

This clone was observed a handful of times. TCRdb pairs this DNA with a much larger clone's protein that differs at residue 9, likely a read error; the protein shown was translated from the DNA. The chain uses TRDV1 and TRDJ1, with D tentatively TRDD3 (5 bases). The J gene is not listed in TCRdb, so it was assigned here from a DNA match to germline. V lost 2 bases, J lost 1 base, and 26 bases lay in between. There are 20 residues in the CDR3. The germline V gene encodes CDR1 TSWWSYY and CDR2 QGS. CDR3 sequence reads: CALGENSGSSSGVLTDKLIF. The CDR3 DNA is TGTGCTCTTGGGGAAAACAGCGGGTCATCCTCGGGGGTCCTCACCGATAAACTCATCTTT.

This clone was recorded many times. CDR3 protein: CACDILRSSTDKLIF. The CDR3 region has the DNA TGTGCCTGTGACATCCTTCGATCTTCGACCGATAAACTCATCTTT. The chain employs TRDV2 and TRDJ1; a weak D match, TRDD2 (5 bases). CDR1 is GEAIGNYY, CDR2 EKD, per germline. The CDR3 has 15 residues. V lost 2 bases, J lost 2 bases, and 14 bases lay in between.

To note about this clone: This likely reflects a read error, since a far larger clone is one base away. In the same sample, other DNA sequences code for this CDR3. The chain carries TRDV2 and TRDJ1; 13 bases match TRDD3. Germline V gene lookup returns CDR1 GEAIGNYY and CDR2 EKD. The CDR3 sequence is 18 residues long. V shed 3 bases and J 10 bases; nucleotides not matched to a gene: 19. Written as DNA, the CDR3 is TGTGCCTGTGACTCTCTACTGGGGGATACGCGTAAAGAGCTAACACTCATCTTT. It specifies CACDSLLGDTRKELTLIF.

On this clone itself: TCRdb attributes to this sequence the protein of a much larger clone, which differs from the DNA translation at residue 6; a read error is likely, and the protein displayed is translated from the DNA. The chain joins TRDV1 to TRDJ1, with D possibly TRDD3 on 6 matching bases. In germline, CDR1 is TSWWSYY, CDR2 QGS. The CDR3 runs to 19 residues. Here the CDR3 DNA reads TGTGCTCTGGGGGAGCATACTACCTTGTACCCTTCGTACACCGATAAACTCATCTTT. Its translation: CALGEHTTLYPSYTDKLIF.

To note about this clone: The protein in TCRdb stems from a much larger clone and differs at residue 14 from this DNA's translation, likely a read error; here the protein is translated from the DNA. This rearrangement joins TRDV2 to TRDJ3; 10 bases are a match to TRDD3. No J gene was available from TCRdb, and it was assigned here by a germline match of the DNA. The germline CDR1 and CDR2 sequences are GEAIGNYY and EKD. CDR3 length: 19 amino acids. The CDR3 DNA reads as TGTGCCTGTGACCCTGGGGGATATCAGGGTGCCTGGGACATCCGACAGATGTTTTTC. Amino acids: CACDPGGYQGAWDIRQMFF.

This clone was counted only a few times. With a far larger clone one base away, a read error is the likely cause. This sample also contains other DNA sequences that code for the same CDR3. The chain employs TRDV2 and TRDJ1, with TRDD3 matching 12 bases. Germline V lookup: CDR1 GEAIGNYY, CDR2 EKD. This CDR3 has 16 residues. The CDR3 spells CACDRLGDTRTDKLIF. CDR3 DNA sequence: TGTGCCTGTGATCGACTGGGGGATACTCGCACCGACAAACTCATCTTT.

Details on this clone: TCRdb assigns this DNA the protein of a much larger clone, which departs from its translation at residue 9; this likely reflects a read error, and the protein shown comes from translating the DNA. The V gene is TRDV3, the J gene TRDJ1; the match to TRDD3 covers 12 bases. Here the J gene was assigned by germline matching of the DNA, as TCRdb has none. Germline CDR1 and CDR2: TVYSNPD and GDNSRS (reference sequence). The CDR3 is 21 amino acids. Unmatched junction bases numbered 23, after V lost 2 bases and J lost 1 base. The CDR3 region is CAFPKFLRTPWGIRPTDKLIF. The CDR3 DNA follows: TGTGCCTTTCCGAAATTCCTACGAACGCCCTGGGGGATACGCCCCACCGATAAACTCATCTTT.

As regards this clone: TCRdb's entry gives the protein of a much larger clone, which mismatches this DNA's translation at residue 12, likely from a read error; the protein reported here is translated from the DNA. This sequence joins TRDV1 and TRDJ1, with 8 nucleotides matching TRDD3. No J segment appears in TCRdb, so it was assigned here by matching the sequence to germline. Germline lookup yields CDR1 TSWWSYY and CDR2 QGS. The CDR3 sequence is 16 residues long. CDR3 bases: TGTGCTCTTAGGAAATGGGGGATTTATGGCACCGGTAAACTCATCTTT. Its protein product is CALRKWGIYGTGKLIF.

This clone has just a few counts. Only one base separates this from a far larger clonotype, so it likely reflects a read error. Other nucleotide sequences from this sample produce the same CDR3. The chain couples TRDV2 to TRDJ1; TRDD3 agrees at 10 bases. TCRdb gives no J gene; it was assigned here by matching the DNA to germline. V lost 7 bases and J lost 5; bases outside the gene matches: 15. CDR1 GEAIGNYY and CDR2 EKD come from the germline V gene. CDR3 length: 16 amino acids. The CDR3 region is CACDPLLGDYSDKLIF. CDR3 DNA: TGTGCCTGCGACCCGTTACTGGGGGATTACAGTGATAAACTCATCTTT.

Turning to this clone: A far larger clone lies a single base away; this is likely a read error. This sample also contains other DNA sequences that code for the same CDR3. V usage is TRDV2 and J usage is TRDJ1; TRDD3 matches at 13 bases. The J gene, absent from TCRdb, was called here by matching the DNA to germline. V trimming: 2 bases; J trimming: 0 bases; junction bases outside the gene matches: 8. Germline CDR1 GEAIGNYY, CDR2 EKD. CDR3 length: 18 amino acids. The chain's CDR3 is CACDKLLGDTANTDKLIF. The CDR3 coding sequence is TGTGCCTGTGACAAGCTACTGGGGGATACGGCCAACACCGATAAACTCATCTTT.

The table lists this clone with a few counts. A far bigger clonotype differs at one base, so this is likely a read error. Other nucleotide sequences in the sample specify the same CDR3. The chain carries TRDV1 and TRDJ1; 7 bases line up with TRDD3. Germline CDR1 reads TSWWSYY; CDR2 reads QGS. The CDR3 totals 17 residues. The CDR3 spells CALGARSPLQLGYKLIF. CDR3 in DNA: TGTGCTCTTGGGGCTCGCTCCCCCTTACAACTGGGGTATAAACTCATCTTC.

This clone has only a few counts. It is likely a read error: a sequence one base away is far more abundant. Other DNA variants within this sample encode the same CDR3. The chain joins TRDV1 to TRDJ1, with 8 bases identical to TRDD3. Here the J gene came from matching the DNA to germline, since TCRdb omits it. The trim removed 0 bases at V and 5 bases at J, leaving 17 bases unmatched. Germline CDR1 and CDR2: TSWWSYY and QGS. The CDR3 is 19 amino acids. The DNA for the CDR3 is TGTGCTCTTGGGGAACTGGTCCGAATACTAGGGGATACCGGGGATAAACTCATCTTT. Translating it yields CALGELVRILGDTGDKLIF.

By frequency in the sample, this clone is medium-sized. The rearrangement joins TRDV2 to TRDJ1, with 8 bases fitting TRDD3. CDR1 is GEAIGNYY and CDR2 is EKD in the germline V gene. J gave up 7 bases and V 0 bases, and 33 bases lay outside the gene matches. CDR3 length: 23 residues. CDR3 in DNA: TGTGCCTGTGACACCGCCGGTCGGGCCAGGGTCTGGGGGACTCGACCCCTATCGCCTAAACTCATCTTT. Amino acid sequence: CACDTAGRARVWGTRPLSPKLIF.

On this clone: This likely reflects a read error, since a far larger clone is one base away. Different DNA sequences within this sample yield the same CDR3. V is TRDV1 and J is TRDJ1; 10 bases fit TRDD3. The J gene was not available in TCRdb and was assigned here by matching the DNA to germline segments. CDR1 and CDR2 from the germline V gene are TSWWSYY and QGS. The junction had 24 bases not matched to a gene; V was cut back by 2 bases and J by 6 bases. The CDR3 loop spans 21 amino acids. CDR3 in DNA: TGTGCTCTTGGGGAAAAACGGCGTTGTTCTGGGGGATATGAAGGAACCTATAAACTCATCTTT. Translated, it gives CALGEKRRCSGGYEGTYKLIF.

This clone has a count of ten or more. V is TRDV1 and J is TRDJ1, with 9 bases aligning to TRDD3. The CDR3 length is 21 residues. Germline V gene sequence: CDR1 TSWWSYY, CDR2 QGS. V shed 3 bases, J shed 1 base, and the junction held 21 bases outside the gene matches. The CDR3 sequence: CALGENCRLAVGDKSTDKLIF. CDR3 DNA sequence: TGTGCTCTTGGGGAGAACTGCCGCCTAGCAGTGGGGGATAAGAGCACCGATAAACTCATCTTT.

Of note for this clone: With a far larger clone one base away, a read error is the likely cause. This sample also contains other DNA sequences that code for the same CDR3. The V call is TRDV1, the J call TRDJ1; the match to TRDD3 covers 8 bases. TCRdb offers no J gene call, so here the DNA was matched to germline to obtain one. The CDR3 is made up of 20 amino acids. Germline V gene data show CDR1 as TSWWSYY and CDR2 as QGS. The CDR3 coding sequence is TGTGCTCTCGGGGAACCATGTCAGGAGGGGGATATAGAATCGCCCGATAAACTCATCTTT. The encoded protein is CALGEPCQEGDIESPDKLIF.

A note on this clone: A read error likely explains this, since a far larger clone differs by one base. Other DNA variants within this sample encode the same CDR3. The CDR3 sequence is CAFPPPTGGSDTDKLIF. The CDR3 DNA follows: TGTGCCTTCCCTCCTCCGACTGGGGGATCAGACACCGATAAACTCATCTTT. The chain has TRDV3 and TRDJ1; 10 bases are a match to TRDD3. The J gene, absent from TCRdb, was called here by matching the DNA to germline. This CDR3 comprises 17 residues. With 3 bases clipped from V and 0 bases from J, the junction kept 13 bases outside the gene matches. Germline V CDR1 and CDR2: TVYSNPD, GDNSRS (reference sequence). The complete variable domain, with remaining parts taken from reference TRDV3 and TRDJ1, reads CDKVTQSSPDQTVASGSEVVLLCTYDTVYSNPDLFWYRIRPDYSFQFVFYGDNSRSEGADFTQGRFSVKHILTQKAFHLVISPVRTEDSATYYCAFPPPTGGSDTDKLIFGKGTRVTVEP.

The table lists this clone with many counts. A far more abundant clone sits one base away, making this likely a read error. The chain carries TRDV2 and TRDJ1; the D is unclear. CDR3 length: 20 residues. CDR1 is GEAIGNYY and CDR2 is EKD in the germline V gene. The CDR3 loop is CACDTILASPQNYYGDKPIF. The CDR3 DNA is TGTGCCTGTGACACCATCCTGGCCAGCCCCCAAAACTACTACGGCGATAAACCCATCTTT.

In regard to this clone: TCRdb's listed protein matches a much larger clone and diverges from this DNA's translation at residue 5, likely through a read error; the protein shown comes from the DNA. The chain carries TRDV1 and TRDJ1, with 13 bases fitting TRDD3. CDR1 and CDR2 from the germline V gene are TSWWSYY and QGS. V trimming: 5 bases; J trimming: 3 bases; junction bases outside the gene matches: 12. The CDR3 totals 18 residues. CDR3 in DNA: TGTGCTCTTGGGCAACGCTACAACTGGGGGATACGATCCGATAAACTCATCTTT. Protein: CALGQRYNWGIRSDKLIF.

As for this clone: It differs at one base from a far larger clone, so likely a read error. Other DNA sequences in this sample translate to the same CDR3. This chain uses TRDV2 with TRDJ1; TRDD2 matches 8 bases. TCRdb gives no J gene; it was assigned here by matching the DNA to germline. The CDR3 spans 18 residues. Germline values: CDR1 GEAIGNYY, CDR2 EKD. With V trimmed by 3 bases and J by 6 bases, 20 bases remained unmatched. The CDR3 region is CACDPSLPSRAGGYKLIF. Written as DNA, the CDR3 is TGTGCCTGTGACCCGAGCCTTCCTAGCCGTGCCGGGGGTTATAAACTCATCTTT.

This clone was seen only a few times. One base separates it from a far larger clone, so it is likely a read error. At the DNA level, this CDR3 is encoded by other sequences in the same sample as well. This sequence joins TRDV2 and TRDJ3; possibly TRDD3 for D (6 bases). Because TCRdb records no J gene, it was assigned here through a match of the DNA to germline. CDR1 and CDR2 from the germline V gene are GEAIGNYY and EKD. This CDR3 has 19 amino acids. The DNA for the CDR3 is TGTGCCTGTGACACAAGTAGGGGGACAGGCTCCTGGGACACCCGGCAGATGTTTTTC. Amino acids: CACDTSRGTGSWDTRQMFF.

This clone was detected a few times. The protein that TCRdb holds for this DNA derives from a much larger clone and differs from the translated DNA at residue 3, which likely indicates a read error; the protein shown here is translated from the DNA. The J gene is TRDJ1, the V gene TRDV2, with 7 nucleotides matching TRDD3. The CDR3 covers 17 residues. CDR1 GEAIGNYY and CDR2 EKD come from the germline V gene. The CDR3 loop reads CARDTVGGLSYTDKLIF. CDR3 nucleotide sequence: TGTGCCCGTGACACCGTTGGGGGACTCTCGTACACCGATAAACTCATCTTT.

This clone was seen only a few times. Given a far larger clone just one base away, this is likely a sequencing read error. Different DNA sequences within this sample yield the same CDR3. The V gene is TRDV1; the J gene was not called; the DNA was not compared with TRDD3, the D call given in the table. There are 21 residues in the CDR3. The germline V gene has CDR1 TSWWSYY and CDR2 QGS. This CDR3 reads CALGEPEPRVLGEFYTDKLIF. CDR3 in DNA: TGTGCTCTTGGGGAACCGGAACCCCGCGTACTGGGGGAATTTTACACCGATAAGCTCATCTTT.

This clone has just a few counts. The protein TCRdb gives is from a much larger clone and does not agree with this DNA's translation at residue 10, likely a read error; the protein shown here comes from the DNA. The chain uses TRDV1 and TRDJ1; no clear D. Germline matching of the DNA provided the J gene here, since TCRdb leaves it blank. Germline CDR1 is TSWWSYY and CDR2 is QGS. V shed 3 bases and J shed 3 bases, with 14 bases lying between them. This CDR3 has 15 residues. CDR3 region: CALGDPPAYADKLIF. Written as DNA, the CDR3 is TGTGCTCTTGGGGACCCCCCGGCGTACGCCGATAAACTCATCTTT.

As concerns this clone: This DNA's translation differs at residue 6 from TCRdb's protein, which comes from a much larger clone; a read error is likely, and the protein shown is translated from the DNA. V usage is TRDV2 and J usage is TRDJ1; 8 nucleotides agree with TRDD3. The CDR3 has 17 residues. The V segment lost 0 bases and the J segment 0 bases; nucleotides outside the gene matches: 8. Germline V CDR1 and CDR2: GEAIGNYY, EKD. The CDR3 sequence is CACDTAGLGGYTDKLIF. CDR3 in DNA: TGTGCCTGTGACACCGCAGGGCTTGGGGGATACACCGATAAACTCATCTTT.

With regard to this clone: The likely explanation is a read error, given a far larger clone one base away. Other nucleotide sequences from this sample produce the same CDR3. V is TRDV1 and J is TRDJ1; 12 positions agree with TRDD3. No J gene was available from TCRdb, and it was assigned here by a germline match of the DNA. This CDR3 is 18 amino acids long. V shed 2 bases and J 8 bases; nucleotides not matched to a gene: 15. The germline V gene has CDR1 TSWWSYY and CDR2 QGS. The CDR3, as DNA: TGTGCTCTTGGGGAAGGGGTCCCACTGGGGGATACAACTAGGAAACTCATCTTT. Translating it yields CALGEGVPLGDTTRKLIF.

Of note for this clone: The protein recorded in TCRdb matches a much larger clone and deviates from this DNA's translation at residue 8, suggesting a read error; the protein here is obtained by translating the DNA. This chain connects TRDV2 to TRDJ1; 7 nucleotides match TRDD3. TCRdb does not report a J gene; here it was assigned by matching the DNA to germline references. Germline V gene sequence: CDR1 GEAIGNYY, CDR2 EKD. The CDR3 spans 18 residues. J lost 3 bases, V lost 4 bases, and 19 bases had no gene match. This CDR3 is CACDGPKIEYWGADKLIF. CDR3 coding DNA: TGTGCCTGTGATGGGCCTAAGATCGAATACTGGGGAGCCGATAAACTCATCTTT.

With regard to this clone: TCRdb's listed protein matches a much larger clone and diverges from this DNA's translation at residue 9, likely through a read error; the protein shown comes from the DNA. The V gene is TRDV1, the J gene TRDJ1; D is perhaps TRDD3 (8 bases). CDR1 is TSWWSYY and CDR2 is QGS in the germline V gene. The V end lost 3 bases, the J end lost 0 bases, and 41 bases lay between the germline ends. The CDR3 covers 25 residues. The CDR3 nucleotides are TGTGCTCTTGGGGAGCCCGCAAAAGATGGTTCCTACCCTGTACTGGGGGGTTTGTACACCGATAAACTCATCTTT. It encodes CALGEPAKDGSYPVLGGLYTDKLIF.